Listed below are T cell receptor beta chains from one sample, sequenced in a study of regulatory T cells. Clones were read by immunoSEQ multiplex PCR, and TCRdb kept only the in-frame ones, dropping some. The profile shows roughly 30,000 clones, less than 95% of them singletons. Sequencing was carried out using conventional CD4+ T cells sorted from blood. The origin of the receptors is a person under 35 with CD3G deficiency. Each CDR3 is given with its conserved first and last residue. Each record gives: D gene, J gene, clone size, V gene, CDR3 DNA, CDR3 protein. D genes are given only for firm matches. Only part of the rows carry a size: once, few, many, or a class if the clone is expanded.

TRBD1 | TRBJ1-2 | - | TRBV6-1 | TGTGCCAGCAGCCAAGGGACAGGGCATGGCTACACCTTC | CASSQGTGHGYTF
- | TRBJ2-7 | - | TRBV6-6 | TGTGCCAGCAGTTACTCGAACTCAGGAGAGCAGTACTTC | CASSYSNSGEQYF
- | TRBJ2-2 | - | TRBV9 | TGTGCCAGCAGCCCGGTGGCGGGGCCCGGGGAGCTGTTTTTT | CASSPVAGPGELFF
- | TRBJ1-2 | - | TRBV6-1 | TGTGCCAGCACCTCAATGGGGGGTCTGTATGGCTACACCTTC | CASTSMGGLYGYTF
- | TRBJ2-3 | - | TRBV4-1 | TGCGCCAGCAGCCAAGACTTTAAAGAGACAGGCACAGATACGCAGTATTTT | CASSQDFKETGTDTQYF
TRBD2 | TRBJ2-7 | - | TRBV28 | TGTGCCAGCAGTTCGGCCGGGACTAGCGGGAGCTACGAGCAGTACTTC | CASSSAGTSGSYEQYF
- | TRBJ1-3 | - | TRBV12-2 | TGTGCAAGTCGCTTAGCGAGAGGGATCCTTTCGGGAAACACCATATATTTT | CASRLARGILSGNTIYF
- | TRBJ1-5 | - | TRBV6-1 | TGTGCCAGCAGTCCCTACAGTAGCAATCAGCCCCAGCATTTT | CASSPYSSNQPQHF
TRBD2 | TRBJ2-2 | - | TRBV7-2 | TGTGCCAGCAGCCTCGGACTAGCGATGAACACCGGGGAGCTGTTTTTT | CASSLGLAMNTGELFF
- | TRBJ1-1 | - | TRBV7-9 | TGTGCCAGCAGCGCCTTCGGGGGGAACACTGAAGCTTTCTTT | CASSAFGGNTEAFF
- | TRBJ2-7 | - | TRBV28 | TGTGCCAGCAGTTTCCGGGACACGAGGGACGAGCAGTACTTC | CASSFRDTRDEQYF
- | TRBJ1-5 | - | TRBV10-2 | TGCGCCAGCAGGAGTATACTCCAGGGTAATAGCAATCAGCCCCAGCATTTT | CASRSILQGNSNQPQHF
TRBD2 | TRBJ2-7 | - | TRBV28 | TGTGCCAGCAGTACCGCCGGGACTAGAAACTACGAGCAGTACTTC | CASSTAGTRNYEQYF
TRBD1 | TRBJ1-2 | once | TRBV6-4 | TGTGCCAGCCTCGACAGGGGGCCCTCGGGCCGTAACTATGGCTACACCTTC | CASLDRGPSGRNYGYTF
TRBD1 | TRBJ1-6 | - | TRBV7-8 | TGTGCCAGCAGCTGGACAGGGTTGGGTTCACCCCTCCACTTT | CASSWTGLGSPLHF
- | TRBJ2-1 | - | TRBV19 | TGTGCCAGTAGTCCCGGTCGGGGGACAAAGGGTCCGAGCTCCTACAATGAGCAGTTCTTC | CASSPGRGTKGPSSYNEQFF
- | TRBJ1-6 | once | TRBV6-5 | TGTGCCAGCAGTTACCCGGGGGTTTTTGGATCACCCCTCCACTTT | CASSYPGVFGSPLHF
- | TRBJ2-2 | - | TRBV28 | TGTGCCAGCAGTTTTGAGGGGAGGACGAACACCGGGGAGCTGTTTTTT | CASSFEGRTNTGELFF
- | TRBJ1-4 | - | TRBV2 | TGTGCCAGCACTACCCAAAGGGGAGGGGGGGATGAAAAACTGTTTTTT | CASTTQRGGGDEKLFF
TRBD2 | TRBJ2-1 | - | TRBV11-2 | TGTGCCAGCAGCTCTTTAGCGGGGGGGTACTACAATGAGCAGTTCTTC | CASSSLAGGYYNEQFF
- | TRBJ1-1 | - | TRBV5-1 | TGCGCCAGCAGCTTCGGGGGTCTGAACACTGAAGCTTTCTTT | CASSFGGLNTEAFF
TRBD1 | TRBJ1-1 | - | TRBV28 | TGTGCCAGCAGTCCCGGGGACAGGAGGAACACTGAAGCTTTCTTT | CASSPGDRRNTEAFF
- | TRBJ2-1 | - | TRBV5-1 | TGCGCCAGCAGCTCTCAGGGCAATGAGCAGTTCTTC | CASSSQGNEQFF
- | TRBJ2-2 | - | TRBV10-1 | TGCGCCAGCACTGGGGACTCCGATATCACCGGGGAGCTGTTTTTT | CASTGDSDITGELFF
TRBD1 | TRBJ1-2 | - | TRBV28 | TGTGCCAGCAGTTCCGGACAGGGGGCAACTGGCTACACCTTC | CASSSGQGATGYTF
TRBD1 | TRBJ2-7 | few | TRBV6-1 | TGTGCCAGCAGTGAACCCGGACAGGTACCCTACGAGCAGTACTTC | CASSEPGQVPYEQYF
TRBD2 | TRBJ2-5 | - | TRBV19 | TGTGCCAGTAGTCCGACTAGCGGGAGTAAGACCCAGTACTTC | CASSPTSGSKTQYF
- | TRBJ2-7 | once | TRBV7-9 | TGTGCCAGCAGCTTAGAAGGGTTCGATTACGAGCAGTACTTC | CASSLEGFDYEQYF
- | TRBJ1-1 | - | TRBV19 | TGTGCCAGTAGTCGGGGCACTGAAGCTTTCTTT | CASSRGTEAFF
- | TRBJ2-7 | - | TRBV5-1 | TGCGCCAGCGCCATTGGACAGAACTACGAGCAGTACTTC | CASAIGQNYEQYF
TRBD2 | TRBJ2-2 | - | TRBV4-1 | TGCGCCAGCACTAGCACGGGGGGCACCGGGGAGCTGTTTTTT | CASTSTGGTGELFF
- | TRBJ2-2 | - | TRBV5-1 | TGCGCCAGCAGCTTGAGGGTCCGCGGATCCGGGGAGCTGTTTTTT | CASSLRVRGSGELFF
TRBD1 | TRBJ1-6 | - | TRBV9 | TGTGCCAGCAGTCCGGGACAGAATAATTCACCCCTCCACTTT | CASSPGQNNSPLHF
TRBD2 | TRBJ2-3 | - | TRBV6-1 | TGTGCCAGCAGCAGCGGGAGCGGCACAGATACGCAGTATTTT | CASSSGSGTDTQYF
- | TRBJ2-7 | - | TRBV5-1 | TGCGCCAGCAGCTTGGGGGTTGGGGTGTCCTACGAGCAGTACTTC | CASSLGVGVSYEQYF
- | TRBJ1-1 | - | TRBV6-6 | TGTGCCAGCAGTCCGAACCTGGACGGCCAGTCCTTCTTT | CASSPNLDGQSFF
- | TRBJ2-7 | - | TRBV6-1 | TGTGCCAGCAGTGAATATATCGAGCAGTACTTC | CASSEYIEQYF
- | TRBJ1-2 | - | TRBV27 | TGTGCCAGCAGATTTGACGGCCTCGCGATAATATACACCTTC | CASRFDGLAIIYTF
TRBD1 | TRBJ1-5 | - | TRBV28 | TGTGCCAGCAGTTCCCCCGGGACAGGGATGAATCAGCCCCAGCATTTT | CASSSPGTGMNQPQHF
- | TRBJ1-6 | - | TRBV18 | TGTGCCAGCTCACCAATACAGGCAGATTCACCCCTCCACTTT | CASSPIQADSPLHF